The T cell receptor beta chain described here comes from a study of T cell repertoires in cytomegalovirus infection. Whole-study findings and limits: Across the ex vivo response, the dominant clonotypes were HLA-C-restricted CMV-specific TCR beta clonotypes. Summed frequency of public TCR beta families distinguished CMV carriers with the relevant HLA.

TCRdb reprocessed the reads with MiXCR, giving one entry per CDR3 protein. The repertoire consists of hundreds of thousands of distinct CDR3 sequences, with about 24% occurring once and the leading ten covering roughly 8%. On this clonotype itself: Its antigen is as yet unknown.

This CDR3 contains 19 residues. The junction had 10 bases not matched to a gene; V was cut back by 4 bases and J by 0 bases. The germline CDR1 and CDR2 sequences are MGHDK and SYGVNS. The rearrangement links TRBV25-1 to TRBJ2-2; 11 bases match TRBD2. This clonotype originated in a human donor in good health (CMV status not recorded). Some clones in this sample may be carry-over from other donors' samples. The sample was CD8+ T cells from PBMCs. CDR3 DNA sequence: TGTGCCAGCAGTGGGTTACTAGCGGGGGTGATCGCGAACACCGGGGAGCTGTTTTTT. Translation gives CASSGLLAGVIANTGELFF.